A single sample is the source of the 4 T cell receptor beta chains below, sequenced in a study of cytomegalovirus exposure and HLA in healthy donors. This PCR relied on a set of 60 Vbeta primers and 13 Jbeta primers. Repertoires were generated with immunoSEQ multiplex PCR, while TCRdb's copy carries only in-frame clones and drops some. The data contain 100,000 to 150,000 clones, about 78% of them singletons. Sequenced input: PBMCs. The receptors were sampled from a man aged 30-40 years in good health and CMV-seronegative.

This chain joins TRBV5-6 and TRBJ2-2; D possibly corresponds to TRBD1 (5 bases). The CDR3 has 17 residues. The germline gives CDR1 SGHDT, CDR2 YYEEEE. V was clipped by 0 bases and J by 6 bases, with 18 bases between them. CDR3 DNA: TGTGCCAGCAGCTTGGTTTCAGGGCTCCGAAAGGCCGGGGAGCTGTTTTTT. It encodes CASSLVSGLRKAGELFF.

This chain uses TRBV19 with TRBJ2-5; possibly TRBD2 for D (6 bases). Matching the DNA end better, TRBJ2-7 makes the J call doubtful. In germline, CDR1 is LNHDA, CDR2 SQIVND (reference sequence). The CDR3 runs 15 residues. The DNA of the CDR3 is TGTGCCAGTAGTAGGGGGGAATGGGGCACCTACGAGCAGTACTTC. As protein: CASSRGEWGTYEQYF.

The chain joins TRBV2 to TRBJ2-7; the match to TRBD2 covers 8 bases. Per the germline V gene, CDR1 is SNHLY and CDR2 is FYNNEI. V was pared by 10 bases and J by 4 bases, with 12 bases of the junction left unmatched. This CDR3 contains 14 residues. The CDR3 sequence is CATSLGLGPYEQYF. The DNA of the CDR3 is TGTGCCACGTCCTTGGGACTAGGACCGTACGAGCAGTACTTC.

V and J are TRBV5-1 and TRBJ1-1, with D uncertain. The V gene's germline CDR1 is SGHRS and CDR2 YFSETQ. Trimming stripped 2 bases from V and 0 bases from J, with 5 bases between. This CDR3 spans 13 amino acids. In DNA form, the CDR3 reads TGCGCCAGCAGCTTTGACATGAACACTGAAGCTTTCTTT. Translation: CASSFDMNTEAFF.